The 20 T cell receptor beta chains below come from one sample, sequenced in a study of T cell changes during pregnancy in multiple sclerosis. Some clones are missing from TCRdb's copy, which holds only in-frame ones; the method was immunoSEQ multiplex PCR. The sample holds tens of thousands of clones, about 90% seen once. The starting material was CD4+ T cells from peripheral blood mononuclear cells, obtained after pregnancy. Receptors were obtained from a female donor in good health, enrolled as a control in a pregnancy study.

V and J are TRBV6-6 and TRBJ1-1, with TRBD1 identical over 7 bases. This CDR3 region has 12 residues. Unmatched junction bases numbered 9, after V lost 6 bases and J lost 11 bases. Germline lookup yields CDR1 MNHNY and CDR2 SVGAGI (reference sequence). The CDR3, as DNA: TGTGCCAGCAGCCCTGGACAGGTGGGTGCTTTCTTT. It is translated as CASSPGQVGAFF.

The chain recombines TRBV18 with TRBJ1-4; 7 bases fit TRBD1. This CDR3 region has 14 residues. CDR1 is KGHSH and CDR2 is LQKENI in the germline V gene. V was clipped by 4 bases and J by 8 bases; unmatched bases: 7. In DNA form, the CDR3 reads TGTGCCAGCTCACTCGACAGGGTACGGGAAAAACTGTTTTTT. Translating it yields CASSLDRVREKLFF.

The CDR3 DNA sequence: TGTGCCTGGAGTGTAGGTCAGGTGGGTCAGCCCCAGCATTTT. Translating it yields CAWSVGQVGQPQHF. The chain recombines TRBV30 with TRBJ1-5; no reliable D call. CDR3 length: 14 amino acids. Trimming left V 0 bases short and J 6 bases short, with 12 bases between. From germline, CDR1 is GTSNPN and CDR2 SVGIG (reference sequence).

The chain has TRBV28 and TRBJ2-7, with 15 positions matching TRBD2. Trimming removed 6 bases from V and 5 bases from J; junction bases left unmatched: 5. This CDR3 has 15 amino acids. Germline-derived CDR1 and CDR2 are MDHEN and SYDVKM. This CDR3 is CASRRTSGGAHEQYF. In DNA form, the CDR3 reads TGTGCCAGCAGACGGACTAGCGGGGGGGCCCACGAGCAGTACTTC.

The chain carries TRBV29-1 and TRBJ1-2, with D tentatively TRBD1 (5 bases). The CDR3 consists of 13 residues. The germline V gene has CDR1 SQVTM and CDR2 ANQGSEA. V was pared by 6 bases and J by 1 base, with 12 bases between. CDR3 residues: CSVGTGGNYGYTF. CDR3 nucleotides: TGCAGCGTGGGGACGGGGGGTAACTATGGCTACACCTTC.

This chain joins TRBV21-1 and TRBJ2-7; the table's D gene call, TRBD2, was not cross checked with the DNA. TRBV21-1 corresponds to a pseudogene. This CDR3 spans 18 amino acids. The CDR3 nucleotides are TGTGCCAGCAGCAAAGTTGGGACTAGCGGGGGGGGCCCCTACGAGCAGTACTTC. Its translation is CASSKVGTSGGGPYEQYF.

In its sample, this clone was seen once. This chain's CDR3 is CASSTGWANEKLFF. The CDR3 bases are TGTGCCAGCAGTACAGGGTGGGCTAATGAAAAACTGTTTTTT. This chain connects TRBV28 to TRBJ1-4, with D tentatively TRBD1 (6 bases). Trimming took off 5 bases at V and 3 bases at J, with 10 bases between the two ends. Germline CDR1 and CDR2: MDHEN and SYDVKM. This CDR3 is built from 14 residues.

This clone was found once. V and J are TRBV7-2 and TRBJ1-1; TRBD1 might be the D (5 bases). The V gene lost 1 base and the J gene lost 5 bases, with 11 bases spanning the gap. The CDR3 length is 14 residues. Germline CDR1 reads SGHTA; CDR2 reads FQGNSA. Here the CDR3 reads CASSLGGPETEAFF. The CDR3 DNA reads as TGTGCCAGCAGCTTAGGGGGCCCAGAGACTGAAGCTTTCTTT. The whole variable domain, remainder taken from reference TRBV7-2 and TRBJ1-1, is GAGVSQSPSNKVTEKGKDVELRCDPISGHTALYWYRQSLGQGLEFLIYFQGNSAPDKSGLPSDRFSAERTGGSVSTLTIQRTQQEDSAVYLCASSLGGPETEAFFGQGTRLTVV.

The chain couples TRBV5-1 to TRBJ2-5; 9 positions match TRBD2. The CDR3 runs 15 residues. The germline V gene encodes CDR1 SGHRS and CDR2 YFSETQ. Losses at the gene ends were 4 bases for V and 5 bases for J; bases not matched to a gene: 9. CDR3 region: CASSQTLAGVETQYF. The CDR3 DNA reads TGCGCCAGCAGCCAGACCTTAGCGGGGGTGGAGACCCAGTACTTC.

This clone was detected once. The rearrangement links TRBV28 to TRBJ2-7; the D gene is possibly TRBD2 (5 bases). CDR1 is MDHEN, CDR2 SYDVKM, per germline. Trimming removed 6 bases at V and 7 bases at J, with 22 bases between. The CDR3 totals 15 residues. For the CDR3, the DNA is TGTGCCAGCAGCCCCATTGGGAGAGCGGTCTTGGAGCAGTACTTC. This codes for CASSPIGRAVLEQYF.

The CDR3 region is CASSPGLLTDTQYF. The CDR3 DNA reads as TGTGCCAGCAGCCCTGGACTTCTCACAGATACGCAGTATTTT. The chain employs TRBV4-2 and TRBJ2-3; a weak D match, TRBD2 (5 bases). There are 14 residues in the CDR3. Germline assignment: CDR1 LGHNA and CDR2 YNFKEQ. Trimming left V 4 bases short and J 2 bases short, with 10 bases between.

This clone was seen only a few times. The chain links TRBV7-2 to TRBJ2-7; 10 bases align to TRBD1. Germline V gives CDR1 SGHTA, CDR2 FQGNSA. The CDR3 covers 16 residues. Losses at the gene ends were 1 base for V and 4 bases for J; bases not matched to a gene: 7. This CDR3 is CASSLVGTGAVYEQYF. For the CDR3, the DNA is TGTGCCAGCAGCTTAGTGGGGACAGGGGCTGTGTACGAGCAGTACTTC.

In this sample, this clone turned up a few times. The rearrangement uses TRBV2 and TRBJ1-2; TRBD1 matches 8 bases. V lost 6 bases to trimming and J lost 10 bases; unmatched junction nucleotides: 16. Germline V gene data show CDR1 as SNHLY and CDR2 as FYNNEI. The CDR3 extends over 15 amino acids. In DNA form, the CDR3 reads TGTGCCAGCAGAACTAACAGGGGGGCCTTAGAGGTCTACACCTTC. It codes for CASRTNRGALEVYTF. The full variable domain, with the rest looked up from reference TRBV2 and TRBJ1-2, is EPEVTQTPSHQVTQMGQEVILRCVPISNHLYFYWYRQILGQKVEFLVSFYNNEISEKSEIFDDQFSVERPDGSNFTLKIRSTKLEDSAMYFCASRTNRGALEVYTFGSGTRLTVV.

This clone was detected only a few times. The chain has TRBV4-3 and TRBJ1-2; D may be TRBD1 (5 bases). The V and J ends lost 0 bases and 4 bases respectively, with 9 bases between them. The CDR3 has 14 residues. Looked up from germline, CDR1 is LGHNA and CDR2 is YSLEER. The CDR3 DNA follows: TGCGCCAGCAGCCAAGATCGGGGGACCTATGGCTACACCTTC. Translating gives CASSQDRGTYGYTF.

V gene TRBV6-5 combines with J gene TRBJ1-2, with 8 bases fitting TRBD1. The J segment lost 8 bases and the V segment lost 8 bases, leaving 10 bases of the junction unmatched. The germline gives CDR1 MNHEY, CDR2 SVGAGI. This CDR3 is built from 13 residues. CDR3 sequence (DNA): TGTGCCAGCCTCCCCGACAGGGGCGGCGGCTACACCTTC. It encodes CASLPDRGGGYTF.

The genes are TRBV2 and TRBJ1-5; TRBD1 agrees at 9 bases. V shed 6 bases and J 7 bases; nucleotides not matched to a gene: 7. The CDR3 contains 14 residues. Germline CDR1 SNHLY, CDR2 FYNNEI. The CDR3: CASRGTGFYQPQHF. The CDR3 nucleotides are TGTGCCAGCAGGGGGACAGGGTTCTACCAGCCCCAGCATTTT.

The rearrangement links TRBV9 to TRBJ1-6; 9 positions match TRBD1. CDR1 is SGDLS, CDR2 YYNGEE, per germline. This CDR3 is built from 17 residues. Trimming removed 3 bases from V and 10 bases from J; junction bases left unmatched: 14. DNA of the CDR3: TGTGCCAGCAGCGCCGGCGGACAGGGGCCACTATTATCACCCCTCCACTTT. Translating gives CASSAGGQGPLLSPLHF.

The chain joins TRBV6-1 to TRBJ2-7; D may be TRBD2 (7 bases). Trimming shortened V by 7 bases and J by 3 bases, and 19 bases separated the two germline ends. The CDR3 totals 15 residues. CDR1 and CDR2 from the germline V gene are MNHNS and SASEGT. The CDR3 DNA reads as TGTGCCAGCACCCGAGGGGGGGCCGGATACTACGAGCAGTACTTC. Amino acid sequence: CASTRGGAGYYEQYF.

The chain combines TRBV19 with TRBJ2-5; a possible D gene is TRBD2 (5 bases). The germline V and J ends were trimmed by 7 bases and 3 bases, with 6 bases remaining between them. This CDR3 has 11 amino acids. Germline loops: CDR1 LNHDA, CDR2 SQIVND (reference sequence). The CDR3 region is CASKAEETQYF. CDR3 in DNA: TGTGCCAGTAAAGCGGAAGAGACCCAGTACTTC.

The chain has TRBV4-3 and TRBJ1-3; 10 bases are shared with TRBD1. The ends lost 4 bases at V and 2 bases at J; junction bases unmatched: 2. The V gene's germline CDR1 is LGHNA and CDR2 YSLEER. The length of the CDR3 is 15 residues. This CDR3 reads CASSRGQGTGNTIYF. DNA of the CDR3: TGCGCCAGCAGCCGGGGACAGGGGACTGGAAACACCATATATTTT.